This T cell receptor (beta chain) was identified during a study of cytomegalovirus exposure and HLA in healthy donors. Primers for the PCR totalled 60 Vbeta and 13 Jbeta. Generated by immunoSEQ multiplex PCR, the TCRdb table keeps only in-frame clones and is missing some. This table has under 200,000 clones, roughly 73% appearing once. The V gene's germline CDR1 is MGHRA and CDR2 YSYEKL. V was pared by 1 base and J by 2 bases, with 6 bases of the junction left unmatched. The CDR3 sequence is 16 residues long. Note on this clone: What it recognizes is unknown.

General study findings and limits: Using the classifier, cytomegalovirus status was reportedly diagnosed with high specificity and sensitivity.

The sequence was collected from a woman aged 35 to 49 in good health and CMV-seropositive. Material for sequencing was PBMCs. The chain links TRBV4-1 to TRBJ2-3, with TRBD2 matching 7 bases. The CDR3 sequence: CASSQVLAVNTDTQYF. In DNA form, the CDR3 reads TGCGCCAGCAGCCAAGTGCTAGCGGTGAACACAGATACGCAGTATTTT.